This record looks at one TCR beta chain sequence and its context. Its antigen is as yet unknown. TCRdb reanalysed the reads using MiXCR and keeps one entry per CDR3 protein. The sample lists some 65,000 distinct CDR3 sequences; over 20% were seen once. The data are from a study of lung T cells in sarcoidosis with Löfgren's syndrome. Across the study: Analyses focused on Löfgren's syndrome patients. Study observations and caveats: Multiple Löfgren's syndrome patients reportedly shared TRAV12-1 and TRBV2 CDR3 motifs.

The V gene's germline CDR1 is SGHRS and CDR2 YFSETQ. The CDR3 has 13 amino acids. With 5 bases removed from V and 3 bases from J, the gap between germline ends came to 11 bases. The chain combines TRBV5-1 with TRBJ1-1, with TRBD1 as a possible D gene (5 bases). The sample consisted of CD4+ T cells from PBMCs. The source is a human donor with sarcoidosis (Löfgren's syndrome or another form), or a control subject (not recorded which). The CDR3 protein is CASRDSQDTEAFF. Written as DNA, the CDR3 is TGCGCCAGCAGAGACAGTCAGGACACTGAAGCTTTCTTT.